The rows below give T cell receptor beta chains drawn from one sample of a study of beta chain features in type 1 diabetes. Profiling relied on immunoSEQ multiplex PCR, and the TCRdb table lists in-frame clones only, not all of them. The sample has under 900,000 clones; under 20% are singletons. Sequencing was carried out using naive CD4+ T cells from blood. The receptors derive from a woman between 18 and 29 years old in good health. The CDR3 runs from the conserved cysteine through the conserved F or W. Each record gives: CDR3 protein, CDR3 DNA, D gene, V gene, clone size, J gene. D genes are given only for firm matches. A clone size is listed for some rows: how often the clone was seen (once, few, many), or a class if it is expanded.

CDR3 protein: CASSFDKGYGYTF
CDR3 DNA: TGTGCCAGCAGCTTCGACAAGGGGTATGGCTACACCTTC
D gene: .
V gene: TRBV5-4
clone size: few
J gene: TRBJ1-2

CDR3 protein: CASSPHPVSDTTDTQYF
CDR3 DNA: TGCGCCAGCAGCCCGCACCCAGTTTCGGACACCACAGATACGCAGTATTTT
D gene: .
V gene: TRBV4-3
clone size: .
J gene: TRBJ2-3

CDR3 protein: CASSRMGLAGQETQYF
CDR3 DNA: TGTGCCAGCAGCCGCATGGGACTAGCGGGACAAGAGACCCAGTACTTC
D gene: TRBD2
V gene: TRBV4-2
clone size: few
J gene: TRBJ2-5

CDR3 protein: CASSLEASRTDTQYF
CDR3 DNA: TGCGCCAGCAGCTTGGAGGCTAGCCGCACAGATACGCAGTATTTT
D gene: .
V gene: TRBV5-1
clone size: .
J gene: TRBJ2-3

CDR3 protein: CASSMNTIYF
CDR3 DNA: TGTGCCAGCAGTATGAACACCATATATTTT
D gene: .
V gene: TRBV5-6
clone size: few
J gene: TRBJ1-3

CDR3 protein: CASSLRGFTDTQYF
CDR3 DNA: TGTGCCAGCAGCTTGCGCGGGTTCACAGATACGCAGTATTTT
D gene: .
V gene: TRBV5-4
clone size: .
J gene: TRBJ2-3

CDR3 protein: CASSIASAGQGKYNEQFF
CDR3 DNA: TGTGCCAGTAGTATAGCCTCCGCAGGACAGGGGAAATACAATGAGCAGTTCTTC
D gene: TRBD1
V gene: TRBV19
clone size: few
J gene: TRBJ2-1

CDR3 protein: CATSPGPQKGETQYF
CDR3 DNA: TGTGCCACCAGCCCCGGTCCTCAAAAGGGAGAGACCCAGTACTTC
D gene: .
V gene: TRBV15
clone size: few
J gene: TRBJ2-5

CDR3 protein: CASSFQGRTDTQYF
CDR3 DNA: TGCGCCAGCAGCTTCCAGGGCCGCACAGATACGCAGTATTTT
D gene: .
V gene: TRBV5-1
clone size: .
J gene: TRBJ2-3

CDR3 protein: CASAELSGGTQPQHF
CDR3 DNA: TGTGCCAGCGCCGAGTTGTCAGGGGGCACTCAGCCCCAGCATTTT
D gene: TRBD1
V gene: TRBV4-2
clone size: .
J gene: TRBJ1-5

CDR3 protein: CASSYSRPLATDTQYF
CDR3 DNA: TGTGCCAGCAGTTACTCGAGACCCTTAGCTACAGATACGCAGTATTTT
D gene: .
V gene: TRBV6-5
clone size: .
J gene: TRBJ2-3

CDR3 protein: CASSPNSVGVGYNEQFF
CDR3 DNA: TGTGCCAGCTCACCAAATTCTGTGGGAGTCGGTTACAATGAGCAGTTCTTC
D gene: .
V gene: TRBV18
clone size: .
J gene: TRBJ2-1

CDR3 protein: CASSLGVIHEQYF
CDR3 DNA: TGCGCCAGCAGCTTGGGGGTGATCCACGAGCAGTACTTC
D gene: .
V gene: TRBV5-1
clone size: few
J gene: TRBJ2-7

CDR3 protein: CASSQDSLQTQYF
CDR3 DNA: TGTGCCAGCAGCCAAGACTCCTTGCAGACCCAGTACTTC
D gene: .
V gene: TRBV7-9
clone size: .
J gene: TRBJ2-5

CDR3 protein: CASSFVDTQYF
CDR3 DNA: TGTGCCAGCAGCTTTGTAGATACGCAGTATTTT
D gene: .
V gene: TRBV11-2
clone size: few
J gene: TRBJ2-3

CDR3 protein: CATSRSLTSGAYNEQFF
CDR3 DNA: TGTGCCACCAGCAGATCCCTAACTAGCGGAGCGTACAATGAGCAGTTCTTC
D gene: TRBD2
V gene: TRBV15
clone size: few
J gene: TRBJ2-1

CDR3 protein: CSASIQETQYF
CDR3 DNA: TGCAGTGCTAGTATACAAGAGACCCAGTACTTC
D gene: .
V gene: TRBV20-1
clone size: few
J gene: TRBJ2-5

CDR3 protein: CARLTGGLGTQYF
CDR3 DNA: TGTGCCAGGTTAACGGGCGGGCTCGGTACGCAGTATTTT
D gene: .
V gene: TRBV19
clone size: .
J gene: TRBJ2-3

CDR3 protein: CASSRAGGQSGANVLTF
CDR3 DNA: TGTGCCAGCAGCCGAGCGGGAGGTCAGTCTGGGGCCAACGTCCTGACTTTC
D gene: TRBD2
V gene: TRBV7-2
clone size: few
J gene: TRBJ2-6

CDR3 protein: CASSAGGTAKNIQYF
CDR3 DNA: TGTGCCAGCAGTGCAGGGGGGACTGCCAAAAACATTCAGTACTTC
D gene: .
V gene: TRBV25-1
clone size: .
J gene: TRBJ2-4

CDR3 protein: CASSLGDRPFSYNEQFF
CDR3 DNA: TGTGCCAGCAGCTTAGGGGACAGGCCCTTCTCCTACAATGAGCAGTTCTTC
D gene: TRBD1
V gene: TRBV7-8
clone size: .
J gene: TRBJ2-1

CDR3 protein: CATRGDQVAQYF
CDR3 DNA: TGTGCCACTAGGGGCGACCAGGTGGCCCAGTACTTC
D gene: .
V gene: TRBV7-2
clone size: few
J gene: TRBJ2-5

CDR3 protein: CASSLDPSGGYNEQFF
CDR3 DNA: TGCGCCAGCAGCTTGGACCCCTCGGGGGGATACAATGAGCAGTTCTTC
D gene: TRBD2
V gene: TRBV5-1
clone size: few
J gene: TRBJ2-1

CDR3 protein: CASSYFNEQYF
CDR3 DNA: TGTGCCAGCAGTTACTTCAACGAGCAGTACTTC
D gene: .
V gene: TRBV6-6
clone size: .
J gene: TRBJ2-7

CDR3 protein: CASSLARDYQPQHF
CDR3 DNA: TGTGCCAGCAGCTTAGCCAGAGACTATCAGCCCCAGCATTTT
D gene: .
V gene: TRBV7-2
clone size: .
J gene: TRBJ1-5

CDR3 protein: CASSLVLTKLTF
CDR3 DNA: TGTGCCAGCAGCTTAGTCTTAACAAAACTCACCTTC
D gene: .
V gene: TRBV7-2
clone size: few
J gene: TRBJ1-2

CDR3 protein: CASSEQGDTEAFF
CDR3 DNA: TGTGCCAGCAGTGAACAGGGGGACACTGAAGCTTTCTTT
D gene: TRBD1
V gene: TRBV2
clone size: few
J gene: TRBJ1-1

CDR3 protein: CASSLVGNQPQHF
CDR3 DNA: TGTGCCAGCAGCTTGGTCGGGAATCAGCCCCAGCATTTT
D gene: .
V gene: TRBV5-8
clone size: few
J gene: TRBJ1-5